This T cell receptor beta chain was captured by sequencing in a study of blood T cell repertoires in COVID-19. Whole-study context: PBMCs, B-cell-depleted T cells, or T cells were the source of the cDNA or gDNA that made up the material.

Profiled with immunoSEQ multiplex PCR; TCRdb holds only in-frame clones, not every one. The sample shows over 140,000 clones, about three quarters of them seen only once. This CDR3 spans 15 amino acids. From germline, CDR1 is SGHRS and CDR2 YFSETQ. V was pared by 0 bases and J by 2 bases, with 9 bases between. This clonotype was sampled from a woman of 80 years or more with active or convalescent COVID-19. Source material: peripheral blood. The chain links TRBV5-1 to TRBJ2-1, with a possible D match to TRBD2 (5 bases). CDR3: CASSLERVTYNEQFF. For the CDR3, the DNA is TGCGCCAGCAGCTTGGAGAGGGTCACCTACAATGAGCAGTTCTTC. The entire variable domain, with the rest obtained from reference TRBV5-1 and TRBJ2-1, is as follows: KAGVTQTPRYLIKTRGQQVTLSCSPISGHRSVSWYQQTPGQGLQFLFEYFSETQRNKGNFPGRFSGRQFSNSRSEMNVSTLELGDSALYLCASSLERVTYNEQFFGPGTRLTVL.